The 10 T cell receptor beta chains in this list originate from one sample, sequenced in a study of cytomegalovirus exposure and HLA in healthy donors. The PCR employed 60 Vbeta primers together with 13 Jbeta primers. Only in-frame clones appear in the TCRdb table, and some are missing; sequencing was by immunoSEQ multiplex PCR. The listing records some 120,000 clones. Sequenced: PBMCs. These receptors were collected from a man younger than 45 in good health and CMV-seronegative.

The chain uses TRBV27 and TRBJ2-2; weak D call: TRBD2 (6 bases). Trimming removed 5 bases at V and 1 base at J, with 11 bases between. The CDR3 loop spans 15 amino acids. In germline, CDR1 is MNHEY, CDR2 SMNVEV (reference sequence). The CDR3 region has the DNA TGTGCCAGCAGTATGGACTACCAGAACACCGGGGAGCTGTTTTTT. Translating gives CASSMDYQNTGELFF.

The CDR3 loop reads CASRRTGADTQYF. The CDR3 DNA reads TGTGCCAGCAGGCGAACAGGCGCGGATACGCAGTATTTT. This chain connects TRBV6-5 to TRBJ2-3; D might be TRBD1 (5 bases). The CDR3 length is 13 residues. V lost 6 bases to trimming and J lost 6 bases, with 13 bases between them. Germline CDR1 MNHEY, CDR2 SVGAGI.

V and J are TRBV27 and TRBJ2-1; the match to TRBD2 covers 14 bases. The germline V gene has CDR1 MNHEY and CDR2 SMNVEV (reference sequence). After removal of 3 bases from V and 6 bases from J, the junction contained 7 bases not matched to a gene. The CDR3 runs to 17 residues. Here the CDR3 DNA reads TGTGCCAGCAGTTTTTGGGGGGGGACTAGCGGGAGCAATGAGCAGTTCTTC. It encodes CASSFWGGTSGSNEQFF.

The genes are TRBV6-5 and TRBJ2-1; TRBD2 matches 7 bases. Trimming removed 2 bases from V and 5 bases from J; junction bases left unmatched: 6. Germline V gene lookup returns CDR1 MNHEY and CDR2 SVGAGI. This CDR3 has 15 amino acids. CDR3 DNA sequence: TGTGCCAGCAGTTACCCGGGGAGGGATAACAATGAGCAGTTCTTC. Residues: CASSYPGRDNNEQFF.

The chain joins TRBV21-1 to TRBJ1-2. TRBV21-1 is shown as a pseudogene. CDR3 length: 10 residues. CDR3 amino acids: CARDTRGYTF. CDR3 coding DNA: TGTGCCAGAGATACGAGGGGCTACACCTTC.

The genes are TRBV18 and TRBJ2-1; unclear D gene. Germline lookup yields CDR1 KGHSH and CDR2 LQKENI. The V end was cut by 0 bases, the J end by 1 base, with 13 bases between. This CDR3 has 17 residues. The CDR3 here is CASSPPVGQASYNEQFF. The CDR3 nucleotides read TGTGCCAGCTCACCACCGGTGGGCCAGGCGTCCTACAATGAGCAGTTCTTC. The full variable domain, completed using reference TRBV18 and TRBJ2-1, is NAGVMQNPRHLVRRRGQEARLRCSPMKGHSHVYWYRQLPEEGLKFMVYLQKENIIDESGMPKERFSAEFPKEGPSILRIQQVVRGDSAAYFCASSPPVGQASYNEQFFGPGTRLTVL.

The chain uses TRBV18 and TRBJ2-7, with 8 bases matching TRBD1. CDR3 length: 15 residues. After removal of 2 bases from V and 6 bases from J, the junction contained 9 bases not matched to a gene. The V gene's germline CDR1 is KGHSH and CDR2 LQKENI. The CDR3 DNA reads as TGTGCCAGCTCACCAGTGGCAGGGGGACAGGTCGAGCAGTACTTC. It specifies CASSPVAGGQVEQYF.

The CDR3 bases are TGTGCCTGGAGTGTACGAGGGAATACCATATATTTT. It encodes CAWSVRGNTIYF. V is TRBV30 and J is TRBJ1-3; D gene ambiguous. This CDR3 region has 12 residues. V shed 0 bases and J shed 10 bases, with 10 bases lying between them. CDR1 and CDR2 (germline): GTSNPN, SVGIG (reference sequence).

This chain connects TRBV18 to TRBJ2-7; TRBD1 aligns across 9 bases. V lost 5 bases to trimming and J lost 5 bases; unmatched junction nucleotides: 7. CDR1 KGHSH and CDR2 LQKENI come from the germline V gene. CDR3 length: 14 residues. This chain's CDR3 is CASSDGTGRNEQYF. DNA for the CDR3: TGTGCCAGCTCAGACGGGACAGGGAGGAACGAGCAGTACTTC.

The genes are TRBV5-1 and TRBJ2-1; D possibly corresponds to TRBD1 (6 bases). V was shortened by 7 bases and J by 8 bases, with 19 bases between the two germline ends. This CDR3 is 14 amino acids long. Germline V gives CDR1 SGHRS, CDR2 YFSETQ. CDR3 DNA sequence: TGCGCCAGCTCCGACAGGTTTAGGGCCGATGAGCAGTTCTTC. Protein: CASSDRFRADEQFF.